This TCR beta chain stems from a study of T cells in Graves' hyperthyroidism and ophthalmopathy. Study-level findings and limits: Ophthalmopathy, which appeared later, was predicted by the model a median about 6 months before onset. Among thyroid clonotypes expanded above 0.001, most also appeared in blood.

Reasons for excluding patients were uncontrolled infection, other autoimmune disease, pregnancy or lactation. The diagnoses drew upon clinical symptoms, serum thyroxine and TRAb, thyroid ultrasound and orbital computed tomography. Amplification yielded TCR beta CDR3 regions, with RNA transcripts as the source. An initial round of RT-PCR targeting the TCR CDR3 relied on the HTBI primer set. Via MiXCR, TCRdb re-called the multiplex PCR reads, giving one row per CDR3 protein. The data contain approximately 360,000 distinct CDR3 sequences, around a sixth of them singletons. This clonotype has more than one count but fewer than ten. Its antigen remains unidentified. A much larger clone lies one base from this, so it may be a read error. V was clipped by 0 bases and J by 7 bases, with 16 bases between them. Looked up from germline, CDR1 is MDHEN and CDR2 is SYDVKM. CDR3 length equals 15 residues.

Specimen: blood. The genes are TRBV28 and TRBJ2-7; D gene ambiguous. The receptor was derived from a young woman with Graves' hyperthyroidism that later progressed to Graves' ophthalmopathy. CDR3 region: CASSLCTTRVVEQYF. Here the CDR3 DNA reads TGTGCCAGCAGTTTATGTACCACCCGAGTTGTAGAGCAGTACTTC. Drawing the rest from reference TRBV28 and TRBJ2-7, the complete variable domain is DVKVTQSSRYLVKRTGEKVFLECVQDMDHENMFWYRQDPGLGLRLIYFSYDVKMKEKGDIPEGYSVSREKKERFSLILESASTNQTSMYLCASSLCTTRVVEQYFGPGTRLTVT.